This T cell receptor beta chain was documented in a study of patients and donors after allogeneic stem cell transplantation. Per germline, CDR1 SGHDN and CDR2 FVKESK. The CDR3 length is 16 residues. MiXCR, run by TCRdb on the RT-PCR reads, gives a single entry per CDR3 protein. This sample carries some 230,000 distinct CDR3 sequences, 11% to 15% of them seen once, and the ten largest clones take around a tenth. To note about this clonotype: The junction differs from germline at one of its ends, possibly a read error.

The chain has TRBV14 and TRBJ1-1, with 9 nucleotides matching TRBD1. The sample comprised blood, either unsorted or a sorted T cell fraction (not recorded which). The receptor was isolated from a human donor who was either an allogeneic HSCT recipient or a stem cell or donor lymphocyte infusion donor (not recorded which). It is not recorded whose cells these are; they may come from a transplant donor. The CDR3 DNA reads TGTGCCAGCAGCTTCAACAGGGGGCTCCAGAACACTCAAGCTTTCTTT. Translation: CASSFNRGLQNTQAFF.